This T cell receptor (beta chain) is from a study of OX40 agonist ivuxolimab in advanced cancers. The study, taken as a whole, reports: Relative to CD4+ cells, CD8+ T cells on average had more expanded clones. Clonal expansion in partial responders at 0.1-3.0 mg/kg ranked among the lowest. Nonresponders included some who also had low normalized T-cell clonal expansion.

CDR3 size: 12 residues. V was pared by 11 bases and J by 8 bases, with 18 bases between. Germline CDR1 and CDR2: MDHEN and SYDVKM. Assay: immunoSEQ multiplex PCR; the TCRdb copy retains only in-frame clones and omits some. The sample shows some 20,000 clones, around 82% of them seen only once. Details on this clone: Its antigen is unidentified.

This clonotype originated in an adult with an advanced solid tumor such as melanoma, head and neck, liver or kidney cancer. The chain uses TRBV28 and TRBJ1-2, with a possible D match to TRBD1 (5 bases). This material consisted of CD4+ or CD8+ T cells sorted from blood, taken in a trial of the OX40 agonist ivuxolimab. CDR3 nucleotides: TGTGCCGTACGGGACCTACCGAGCGGCTACACCTTC. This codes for CAVRDLPSGYTF.